Below, 6 T cell receptor beta chains from the same sample are listed, as sequenced in a study of cytomegalovirus exposure and HLA in healthy donors listed by TCRdb under 2017. Library construction relied on the immunoSEQ multiplex PCR assay. For the multiplex PCR, a mixture combining 60 forward primers for TCR Vbeta segments and 13 reverse primers for TCR Jbeta segments was used. In TCRdb, the immuneACCESS table is reduced to in-frame sequences with V and J assigned. These tables do not hold every clone; where another copy was compared, an unresolved V gene accounts for under half, and the others remain unexplained. The sample table records about 110,000 clones; approximately 80% of these occur just once. Around 3.2% of the sample is taken by the ten largest. The specimen sequenced was PBMCs. The source of these receptors is a woman aged 55-70 years in good health and CMV-seropositive.

The J gene is TRBJ2-7, the V gene TRBV2; 8 bases match TRBD2. CDR1 SNHLY and CDR2 FYNNEI come from the germline V gene. The CDR3 contains 15 residues. The V gene end was trimmed by 7 bases and the J gene end by 6 bases; junction bases not matched to a gene: 14. CDR3 sequence reads: CASTDGGLGYSEQYF. The CDR3 bases are TGTGCCAGCACCGATGGGGGACTAGGCTACTCCGAGCAGTACTTC.

This clone has just one count. This chain connects TRBV6-1 to TRBJ2-7; 7 positions agree with TRBD2. CDR3 length: 17 amino acids. Trimming at V came to 0 bases and at J to 2 bases, leaving 10 bases not matched to a gene. Looked up from germline, CDR1 is MNHNS and CDR2 is SASEGT. The CDR3 DNA is TGTGCCAGCAGTGAAGCCTTCACTGGGGGGGGAACCTACGAGCAGTACTTC. The encoded protein is CASSEAFTGGGTYEQYF.

J is TRBJ2-2 and V is TRBV5-4, with 8 bases identical to TRBD2. The J segment lost 1 base and the V segment lost 4 bases, leaving 6 bases of the junction unmatched. Germline values: CDR1 SGHNT, CDR2 YYREEE (reference sequence). The CDR3 extends over 16 amino acids. The CDR3 DNA is TGTGCCAGCAGCACGCCCCTAGCGGGGAACACCGGGGAGCTGTTTTTT. It specifies CASSTPLAGNTGELFF.

The CDR3 DNA sequence: TGTGCCAGTAGTATCGAGGTGACTAGACCCCCCACAGATACGCAGTATTTT. Amino acid sequence: CASSIEVTRPPTDTQYF. This rearrangement joins TRBV19 to TRBJ2-3; the D gene is possibly TRBD2 (6 bases). In germline, CDR1 is LNHDA, CDR2 SQIVND (reference sequence). The CDR3 contains 17 residues. Trimming left V 3 bases short and J 2 bases short, with 18 bases between.

This chain uses TRBV29-1 with TRBJ1-2; tentatively, D is TRBD1 (6 bases). CDR1 and CDR2 from the germline V gene are SQVTM and ANQGSEA. The CDR3 has 13 amino acids. The V gene lost 4 bases and the J gene lost 9 bases, with 18 bases spanning the gap. CDR3 sequence: CSVGGRGAFSYTF. The CDR3 DNA follows: TGCAGCGTTGGCGGCAGGGGTGCCTTTAGCTACACCTTC.

The rearrangement uses TRBV4-1 and TRBJ2-4, with TRBD2 matching over 7 bases. Germline trimming cut 4 bases from V and 0 bases from J; bases unmatched to any gene: 3. The CDR3 loop spans 15 amino acids. Per the germline V gene, CDR1 is MGHRA and CDR2 is YSYEKL. The CDR3: CASSLGTKAKNIQYF. Written as DNA, the CDR3 is TGCGCCAGCAGCCTTGGGACTAAAGCCAAAAACATTCAGTACTTC.